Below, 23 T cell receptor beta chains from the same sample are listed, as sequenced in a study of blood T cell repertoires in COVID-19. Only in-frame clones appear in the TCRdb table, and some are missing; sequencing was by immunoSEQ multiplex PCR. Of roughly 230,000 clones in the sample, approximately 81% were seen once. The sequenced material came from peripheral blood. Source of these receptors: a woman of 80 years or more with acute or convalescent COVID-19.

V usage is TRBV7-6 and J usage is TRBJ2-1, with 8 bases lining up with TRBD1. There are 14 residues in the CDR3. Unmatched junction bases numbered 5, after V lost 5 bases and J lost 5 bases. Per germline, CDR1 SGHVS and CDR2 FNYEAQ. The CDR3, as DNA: TGTGCCAGCAGCCCGGGACAGGTGGACAATGAGCAGTTCTTC. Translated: CASSPGQVDNEQFF.

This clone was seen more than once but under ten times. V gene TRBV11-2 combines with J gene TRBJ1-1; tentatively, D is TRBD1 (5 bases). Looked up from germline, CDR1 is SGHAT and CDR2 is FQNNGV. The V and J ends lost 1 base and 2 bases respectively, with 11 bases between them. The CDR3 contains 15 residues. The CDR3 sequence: CASSLASGVNTEAFF. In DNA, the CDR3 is TGTGCCAGCAGCTTAGCCTCGGGGGTAAACACTGAAGCTTTCTTT.

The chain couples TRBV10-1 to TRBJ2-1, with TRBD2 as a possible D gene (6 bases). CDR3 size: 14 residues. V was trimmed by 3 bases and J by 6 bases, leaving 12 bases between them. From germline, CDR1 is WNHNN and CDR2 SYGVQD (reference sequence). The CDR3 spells CASSERRGGNEQFF. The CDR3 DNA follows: TGCGCCAGCAGTGAACGGAGGGGTGGCAATGAGCAGTTCTTC.

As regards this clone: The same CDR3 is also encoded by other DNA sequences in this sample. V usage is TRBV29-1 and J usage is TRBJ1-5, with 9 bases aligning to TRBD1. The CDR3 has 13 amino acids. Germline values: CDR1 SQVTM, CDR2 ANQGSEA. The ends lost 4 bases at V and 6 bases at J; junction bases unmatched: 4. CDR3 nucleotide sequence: TGCAGCGTTGGCTTGGACAGGGGTCAGCCCCAGCATTTT. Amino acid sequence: CSVGLDRGQPQHF.

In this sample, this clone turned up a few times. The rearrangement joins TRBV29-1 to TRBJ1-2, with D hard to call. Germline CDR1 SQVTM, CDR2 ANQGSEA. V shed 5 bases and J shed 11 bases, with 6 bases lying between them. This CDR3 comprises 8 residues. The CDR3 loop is CSVSGYTF. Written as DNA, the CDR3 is TGCAGCGTTTCCGGTTACACCTTC.

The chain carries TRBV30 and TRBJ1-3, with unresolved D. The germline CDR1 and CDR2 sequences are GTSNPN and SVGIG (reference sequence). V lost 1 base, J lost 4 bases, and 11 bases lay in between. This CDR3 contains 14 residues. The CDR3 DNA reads TGTGCCTGGAGTGCGCCGGGGAAGGGAAACACCATATATTTT. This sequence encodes CAWSAPGKGNTIYF.

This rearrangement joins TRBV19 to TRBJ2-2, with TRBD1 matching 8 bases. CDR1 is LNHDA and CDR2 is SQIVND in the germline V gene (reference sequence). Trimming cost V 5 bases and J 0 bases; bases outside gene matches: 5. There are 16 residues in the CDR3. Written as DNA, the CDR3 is TGTGCCAGTAGTCCCGGACAGGGCGCGAACACCGGGGAGCTGTTTTTT. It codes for CASSPGQGANTGELFF.

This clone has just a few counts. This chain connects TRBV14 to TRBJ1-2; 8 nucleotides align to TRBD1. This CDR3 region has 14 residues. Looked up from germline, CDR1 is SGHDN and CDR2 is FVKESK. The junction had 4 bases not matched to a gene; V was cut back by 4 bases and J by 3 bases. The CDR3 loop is CASSPLQGDYGYTF. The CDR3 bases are TGTGCCAGCAGCCCGCTACAGGGGGACTATGGCTACACCTTC.

The DNA for the CDR3 is TGTGCCAGCAGTTCTATGGATGAGCAGTTCTTC. It specifies CASSSMDEQFF. The gene calls are TRBV12-3 or TRBV12-4 and TRBJ2-1; D uncertain. V dropped 4 bases and J dropped 8 bases, with 6 bases sitting between them. The CDR3 spans 11 residues.

This chain's CDR3 is CASSRSASGRGNEQFF. Here the CDR3 DNA reads TGTGCCAGCAGCCGGAGTGCTAGCGGGAGAGGCAATGAGCAGTTCTTC. The gene calls are TRBV3-1 (or the pseudogene TRBV3-2) and TRBJ2-1; 10 nucleotides match TRBD2. Trimming removed 4 bases from V and 6 bases from J; junction bases left unmatched: 9. Germline CDR1 LGHDT, CDR2 YNNKEL (reference sequence). The CDR3 has 16 amino acids.

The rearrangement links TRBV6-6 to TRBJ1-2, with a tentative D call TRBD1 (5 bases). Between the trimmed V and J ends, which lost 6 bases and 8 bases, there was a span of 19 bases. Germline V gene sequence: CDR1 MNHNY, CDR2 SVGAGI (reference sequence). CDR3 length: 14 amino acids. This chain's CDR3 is CASSRGTDSAGYTF. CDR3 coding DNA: TGTGCCAGCAGCCGGGGGACCGACTCTGCCGGCTACACCTTC.

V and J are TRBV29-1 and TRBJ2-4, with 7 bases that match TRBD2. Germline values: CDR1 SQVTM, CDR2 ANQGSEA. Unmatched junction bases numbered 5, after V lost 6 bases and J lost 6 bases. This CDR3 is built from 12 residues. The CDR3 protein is CSVSGGGNIQYF. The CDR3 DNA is TGCAGCGTGTCGGGGGGAGGAAACATTCAGTACTTC.

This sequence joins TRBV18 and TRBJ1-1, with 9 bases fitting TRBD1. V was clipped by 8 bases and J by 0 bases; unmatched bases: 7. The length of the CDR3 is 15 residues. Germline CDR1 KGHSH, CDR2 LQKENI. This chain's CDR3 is CASAQDRGMNTEAFF. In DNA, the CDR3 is TGTGCCAGCGCACAGGACAGGGGCATGAACACTGAAGCTTTCTTT.

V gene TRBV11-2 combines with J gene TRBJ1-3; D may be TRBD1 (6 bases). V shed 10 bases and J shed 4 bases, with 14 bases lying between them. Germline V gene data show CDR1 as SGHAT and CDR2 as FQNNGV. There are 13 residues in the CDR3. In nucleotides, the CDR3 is TGTGCCACGACAAGGGGGTCCGGAAACACCATATATTTT. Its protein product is CATTRGSGNTIYF.

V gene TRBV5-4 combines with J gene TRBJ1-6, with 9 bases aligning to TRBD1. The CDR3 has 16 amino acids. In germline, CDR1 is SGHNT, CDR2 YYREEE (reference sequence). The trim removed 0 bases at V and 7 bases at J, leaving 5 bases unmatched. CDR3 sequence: CASSLGGDRVNSPLHF. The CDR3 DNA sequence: TGTGCCAGCAGCTTGGGGGGGGACAGGGTGAATTCACCCCTCCACTTT.

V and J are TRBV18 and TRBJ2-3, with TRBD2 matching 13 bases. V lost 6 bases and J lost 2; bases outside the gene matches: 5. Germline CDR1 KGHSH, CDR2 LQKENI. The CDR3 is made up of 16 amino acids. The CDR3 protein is CASSRTSGGSTDTQYF. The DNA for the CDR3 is TGTGCCAGCTCTCGGACTAGCGGGGGATCCACAGATACGCAGTATTTT.

CDR3 residues: CASSFGQGLGYEQYF. For the CDR3, the DNA is TGTGCCAGCAGCTTTGGACAGGGCCTTGGGTACGAGCAGTACTTC. The chain is built from TRBV13 and TRBJ2-7, with 8 bases lining up with TRBD1. This CDR3 region has 15 residues. V lost 3 bases, J lost 4 bases, and 8 bases stayed unmatched. Per the germline V gene, CDR1 is PRHDT and CDR2 is FYEKMQ (reference sequence).

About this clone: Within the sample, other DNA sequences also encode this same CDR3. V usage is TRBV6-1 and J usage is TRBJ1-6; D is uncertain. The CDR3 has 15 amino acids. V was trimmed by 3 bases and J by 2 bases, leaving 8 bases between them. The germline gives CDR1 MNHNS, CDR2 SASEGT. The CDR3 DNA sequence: TGTGCCAGCAGTGAGGGCAGGACCTATAATTCACCCCTCCACTTT. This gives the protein CASSEGRTYNSPLHF.

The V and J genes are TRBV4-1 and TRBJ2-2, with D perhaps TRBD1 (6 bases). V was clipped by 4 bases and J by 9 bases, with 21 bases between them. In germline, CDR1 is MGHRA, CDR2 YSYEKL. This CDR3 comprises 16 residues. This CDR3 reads CASSLPKGVQPRELFF. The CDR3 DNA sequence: TGCGCCAGCAGCCTCCCTAAGGGGGTCCAGCCCCGGGAGCTGTTTTTT.

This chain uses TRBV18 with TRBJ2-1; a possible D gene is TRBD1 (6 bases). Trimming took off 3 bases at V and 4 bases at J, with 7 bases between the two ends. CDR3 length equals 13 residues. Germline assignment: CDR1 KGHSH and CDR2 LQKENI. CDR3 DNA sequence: TGTGCCAGCTCACCCCAGGGGTACAATGAGCAGTTCTTC. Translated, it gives CASSPQGYNEQFF.

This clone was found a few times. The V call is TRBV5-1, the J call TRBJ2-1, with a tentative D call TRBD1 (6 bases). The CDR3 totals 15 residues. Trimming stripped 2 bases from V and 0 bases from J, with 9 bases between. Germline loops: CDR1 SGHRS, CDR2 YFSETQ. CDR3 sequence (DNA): TGCGCCAGCAGCTTTACGACAGGCTCCTACAATGAGCAGTTCTTC. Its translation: CASSFTTGSYNEQFF.

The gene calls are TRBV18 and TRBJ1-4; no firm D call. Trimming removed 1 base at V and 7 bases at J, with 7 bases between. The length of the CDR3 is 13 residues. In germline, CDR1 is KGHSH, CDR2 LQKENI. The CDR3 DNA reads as TGTGCCAGCTCACCACGTCGGGGTGAAAAACTGTTTTTT. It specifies CASSPRRGEKLFF.

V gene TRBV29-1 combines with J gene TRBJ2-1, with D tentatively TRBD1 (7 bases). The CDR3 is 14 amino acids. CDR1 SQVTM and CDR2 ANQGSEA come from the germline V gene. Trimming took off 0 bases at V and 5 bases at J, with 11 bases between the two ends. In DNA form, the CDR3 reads TGCAGCGTTGAAGAAGGAGGGGGCGACAATGAGCAGTTCTTC. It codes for CSVEEGGGDNEQFF.